One and the same sample provided the 30 T cell receptor beta chains below, sequenced in a study of breast tumors, draining lymph nodes, adjacent tissues. Samples came from axillary lymph nodes draining the breast cancer. TCRdb analysed the multiplex PCR reads with MiXCR anew, one entry per CDR3 protein. The data contain around 230,000 distinct CDR3 sequences, about 30% of them seen just once; the ten biggest clones take up 1.4%. Specimen: axillary lymph node tissue. The source is a female donor with breast cancer. Some clones in this sample may be carry-over from other donors' samples.

This clonotype was counted only a few times. This may be a read error, as it is one base from a much larger clone. In nucleotides, the CDR3 is TGTGCCAGCAGCGTAGGACACAGCTCTGGGGCCAACGCCCTGACTTTC. It specifies CASSVGHSSGANALTF. The chain uses TRBV9 and TRBJ2-6; tentative D call: TRBD1 (5 bases). Germline V lookup: CDR1 SGDLS, CDR2 YYNGEE. CDR3 length: 16 amino acids.

As to this clonotype: The CDR3 end shows no conserved phenylalanine or tryptophan, and so a read error is likely. The chain links TRBV19 to TRBJ2-5; 10 bases align to TRBD2. Germline V gives CDR1 LNHDA, CDR2 SQIVND (reference sequence). The CDR3 is 16 amino acids. V was clipped by 5 bases and J by 9 bases; unmatched bases: 15. The CDR3 sequence is CASSGLTLAGVEAQYS. The CDR3 nucleotides read TGTGCCAGTAGTGGGTTAACCCTAGCGGGAGTGGAGGCCCAGTACTCC.

V and J are TRBV28 and TRBJ2-6; 8 nucleotides agree with TRBD1. The CDR3 is 16 residues long. Losses at the gene ends were 8 bases for V and 1 base for J; bases not matched to a gene: 7. Looked up from germline, CDR1 is MDHEN and CDR2 is SYDVKM. CDR3 loop: CASEPGQASGANVLTF. The CDR3 coding sequence is TGTGCCAGCGAACCGGGACAGGCGTCTGGGGCCAACGTCCTGACTTTC.

This clonotype was counted many times. The rearrangement joins TRBV5-1 to TRBJ1-2, with D possibly TRBD1 on 5 matching bases. V lost 7 bases and J 8 bases, leaving 21 bases between the germline ends. In germline, CDR1 is SGHRS, CDR2 YFSETQ. This CDR3 spans 14 amino acids. In DNA form, the CDR3 reads TGCGCCAGCTCCCTGGGGGGAGAAGCACTCGGCTACACCTTC. Its translation is CASSLGGEALGYTF. The whole variable domain, remainder taken from reference TRBV5-1 and TRBJ1-2, is KAGVTQTPRYLIKTRGQQVTLSCSPISGHRSVSWYQQTPGQGLQFLFEYFSETQRNKGNFPGRFSGRQFSNSRSEMNVSTLELGDSALYLCASSLGGEALGYTFGSGTRLTVV.

This clonotype has ten or more counts. This rearrangement joins TRBV6-4 to TRBJ2-2, with D possibly TRBD2 on 6 matching bases. This CDR3 has 14 residues. Germline CDR1 reads MRHNA; CDR2 reads SNTAGT. V was trimmed by 3 bases and J by 1 base, leaving 6 bases between them. CDR3 residues: CASSEEGNTGELFF. Written as DNA, the CDR3 is TGTGCCAGCAGTGAGGAGGGGAACACCGGGGAGCTGTTTTTT.

There are many counts of this clonotype. This chain links TRBV19 with TRBJ2-3; D is possibly TRBD1 (6 bases). Germline CDR1 LNHDA, CDR2 SQIVND (reference sequence). V was shortened by 6 bases and J by 5 bases, with 12 bases between the two germline ends. CDR3 length equals 13 residues. Here the CDR3 DNA reads TGTGCCAGTAGGGGCTTAGGGGGAGATACGCAGTATTTT. Its protein is CASRGLGGDTQYF.

This clonotype was picked up many times. The rearrangement uses TRBV29-1 and TRBJ1-4; TRBD1 is a possible D gene (5 bases). This CDR3 region has 15 residues. V was trimmed by 7 bases and J by 5 bases, leaving 20 bases between them. CDR1 and CDR2 (germline): SQVTM, ANQGSEA. CDR3 in DNA: TGCAGCGCTTCCCCCGGGCAGGGTGTAAATGAAAAACTGTTTTTT. Protein sequence: CSASPGQGVNEKLFF.

This clonotype occurred many times. V and J are TRBV24-1 and TRBJ2-1, with D tentatively TRBD1 (6 bases). Per germline, CDR1 KGHDR and CDR2 SFDVKD. Trimming cost V 8 bases and J 9 bases, with 16 bases left between them. The CDR3 loop spans 13 amino acids. The CDR3 here is CATTRGGAGEQFF. The CDR3 nucleotides read TGTGCCACCACCAGGGGTGGAGCAGGTGAGCAGTTCTTC.

This clonotype has just one count. The chain combines TRBV15 with TRBJ2-3; 12 bases align to TRBD2. V trimming: 5 bases; J trimming: 6 bases; junction bases outside the gene matches: 18. Germline CDR1 LNHNV, CDR2 YYDKDF (reference sequence). The CDR3 totals 19 residues. The CDR3, as DNA: TGTGCCACCAGCTCCCCCCTAGCGGGAGGGCCTAAGGGTAACGATACGCAGTATTTT. The encoded protein is CATSSPLAGGPKGNDTQYF.

This clonotype was found many times. V gene TRBV7-8 combines with J gene TRBJ2-1, with a weak D call TRBD2 (7 bases). Germline V gives CDR1 SGHVS, CDR2 FQNEAQ. This CDR3 has 16 amino acids. Trimming cost V 5 bases and J 3 bases, with 17 bases left between them. The CDR3 DNA reads as TGTGCCAGCAGCCGGGGGGCGGGCGGAGACTACAATGAGCAGTTCTTC. Translation gives CASSRGAGGDYNEQFF.

A note on this clonotype: This may be a read error: a much more frequent sequence differs by one nucleotide. The chain carries TRBV9 and TRBJ2-5; D is tentatively TRBD1 or TRBD2 (5 bases each). The CDR3 length is 15 residues. In germline, CDR1 is SGDLS, CDR2 YYNGEE. CDR3 sequence (DNA): TGTGCCAGCAGCCCGTTCGGGACCCCCCAAGAGACCCCGTACTTC. Its translation: CASSPFGTPQETPYF. Full variable domain (rest looked up from reference TRBV9 and TRBJ2-5): DSGVTQTPKHLITATGQRVTLRCSPRSGDLSVYWYQQSLDQGLQFLIQYYNGEERAKGNILERFSAQQFPDLHSELNLSSLELGDSALYFCASSPFGTPQETPYFGPGTRLLVL.

The chain combines TRBV10-1 with TRBJ2-1; D perhaps matches TRBD2 (5 bases). The CDR3 extends over 13 amino acids. Germline-derived CDR1 and CDR2 are WNHNN and SYGVQD (reference sequence). The germline V and J ends were trimmed by 2 bases and 14 bases, with 16 bases remaining between them. The CDR3 spells CASSEPVRRVEFF. The CDR3 DNA is TGCGCCAGCAGTGAGCCCGTGAGGCGGGTAGAGTTCTTC.

In its sample, this clonotype was seen many times. One end of the junction varies from germline; a read error may be responsible. The chain is built from TRBV12-5 and TRBJ2-2; the D gene is possibly TRBD2 (5 bases). This CDR3 contains 16 residues. Germline V gene lookup returns CDR1 LGHNT and CDR2 FRNRAP. CDR3 in DNA: TGTACTAGTGGTTTGTCCCTTGGGATGGTCACCGGGGAGCTGTTTTTT. Translated: CTSGLSLGMVTGELFF.

As regards this clonotype: Given a much more abundant clone one base away, this may be a read error. The V and J genes are TRBV6-2 or TRBV6-3 and TRBJ1-4; D is ambiguous. This CDR3 has 15 amino acids. Germline V gives CDR1 MNHEY, CDR2 SVGEGT. The V and J ends lost 6 bases and 0 bases respectively, with 11 bases between them. The CDR3: CASRSDGATNEKLFF. The DNA of the CDR3 is TGTGCCAGCAGAAGCGACGGGGCAACTAATGAAAAACTGTTTTTT.

The rearrangement links TRBV6-2 or TRBV6-3 to TRBJ1-2; TRBD1 aligns across 8 bases. V gave up 2 bases and J gave up 0 bases; unmatched junction bases: 14. The CDR3 has 19 amino acids. From germline, CDR1 is MNHEY and CDR2 SVGEGT. CDR3 in DNA: TGTGCCAGCAGTTACCGCCCCCCAGGGGGCATGGGAGCTAACTATGGCTACACCTTC. Its translation: CASSYRPPGGMGANYGYTF.

This clonotype was counted many times. In DNA, the CDR3 is TGTGCCAGTAGTGCACTGGACGGACAGAACTATGGCTACACCTTC. It specifies CASSALDGQNYGYTF. This chain links TRBV19 with TRBJ1-2; the D gene is possibly TRBD1 (6 bases). V gave up 5 bases and J gave up 2 bases, with 15 bases separating them. The CDR3 has 15 amino acids. CDR1 is LNHDA, CDR2 SQIVND, per germline (reference sequence).

This rearrangement joins TRBV6-2 or TRBV6-3 to TRBJ2-1; perhaps TRBD2 as D (6 bases). The V gene's germline CDR1 is MNHEY and CDR2 SVGEGT. The CDR3 spans 15 residues. V was trimmed by 2 bases and J by 9 bases, leaving 17 bases between them. The CDR3 reads CASSYGDRGTVEQFF. Here the CDR3 DNA reads TGTGCCAGCAGTTACGGAGATCGGGGGACCGTTGAGCAGTTCTTC.

Many counts were recorded for this clonotype. V and J are TRBV6-5 and TRBJ2-1, with 10 bases fitting TRBD2. With V trimmed by 7 bases and J by 8 bases, 14 bases remained unmatched. CDR1 and CDR2 from the germline V gene are MNHEY and SVGAGI. This CDR3 has 16 residues. The CDR3 region is CASTRGLAGDEYEQFF. The CDR3 coding sequence is TGTGCCAGCACCAGAGGGCTAGCGGGAGATGAATATGAGCAGTTCTTC.

The rearrangement links TRBV7-9 to TRBJ2-3; D call uncertain. The length of the CDR3 is 14 residues. Germline lookup yields CDR1 SEHNR and CDR2 FQNEAQ (reference sequence). The V end was cut by 5 bases, the J end by 1 base, with 10 bases between. CDR3: CASSPSGCTDTQYF. The CDR3 coding sequence is TGTGCCAGCAGCCCCAGTGGGTGCACAGATACGCAGTATTTT.

A few counts support this clonotype. A read error may explain this, as a much larger clone is one base away. The chain recombines TRBV5-1 with TRBJ2-2; 11 nucleotides agree with TRBD1. CDR3 size: 17 residues. V lost 4 bases, J lost 4 bases, and 9 bases stayed unmatched. Per the germline V gene, CDR1 is SGHRS and CDR2 is YFSETQ. This CDR3 reads CASSMDRGRSSTGELFF. The CDR3 DNA is TGCGCCAGCAGCATGGACAGGGGGCGATCGAGCACCGGGGAGCTGTTTTTT. The whole variable domain, remainder taken from reference TRBV5-1 and TRBJ2-2, is KAGVTQTPRYLIKTRGQQVTLSCSPISGHRSVSWYQQTPGQGLQFLFEYFSETQRNKGNFPGRFSGRQFSNSRSEMNVSTLELGDSALYLCASSMDRGRSSTGELFFGEGSRLTVL.

Many counts were recorded for this clonotype. CDR3 coding DNA: TGTGCCAGCAGCTTATCCTTGGACAGGGGTGGTGGCTACACCTTC. Translated, it gives CASSLSLDRGGGYTF. This chain links TRBV5-8 with TRBJ1-2, with 9 bases fitting TRBD1. Germline CDR1 reads SGHTS; CDR2 reads YDEGEE. The V segment lost 2 bases and the J segment 7 bases; nucleotides outside the gene matches: 9. CDR3 length: 15 amino acids.

The chain carries TRBV28 and TRBJ1-5, with D tentatively TRBD1 (5 bases). The CDR3 extends over 15 amino acids. Germline loops: CDR1 MDHEN, CDR2 SYDVKM. Trimming stripped 6 bases from V and 2 bases from J, with 14 bases between. The DNA of the CDR3 is TGTGCCAGCAGCTACAGGCGGTTCGGCAATCAGCCCCAGCATTTT. It specifies CASSYRRFGNQPQHF.

This clonotype was recorded many times. The chain employs TRBV6-1 and TRBJ2-7; 7 bases are shared with TRBD1. The CDR3 sequence is 14 residues long. The J segment lost 5 bases and the V segment lost 6 bases, leaving 10 bases of the junction unmatched. CDR1 and CDR2 from the germline V gene are MNHNS and SASEGT. DNA of the CDR3: TGTGCCAGCAGGACCACCCGACAGGGAAACGAGCAGTACTTC. It is translated as CASRTTRQGNEQYF.

This clonotype was seen repeatedly, ten times or more. This chain uses TRBV7-9 with TRBJ1-4, with TRBD1 as a possible D gene (6 bases). The CDR3 totals 14 residues. CDR1 is SEHNR and CDR2 is FQNEAQ in the germline V gene (reference sequence). Trimming cost V 5 bases and J 8 bases, with 15 bases left between them. The CDR3 is CASSLLTGWEKLFF. CDR3 coding DNA: TGTGCCAGCAGCCTCCTTACAGGGTGGGAAAAACTGTTTTTT.

This clonotype was observed many times. This chain joins TRBV6-2 or TRBV6-3 and TRBJ2-7, with 10 bases fitting TRBD2. CDR1 and CDR2 from the germline V gene are MNHEY and SVGEGT. The V gene end was trimmed by 0 bases and the J gene end by 6 bases; junction bases not matched to a gene: 5. The CDR3 consists of 15 residues. The CDR3 loop reads CASSYSILAGVEQYF. The CDR3 DNA is TGTGCCAGCAGTTACTCGATTCTAGCGGGAGTCGAGCAGTACTTC.

This clonotype showed up just a few times. This may come from a read error, since a much larger clone is one base off. The CDR3 carries no conserved terminal phenylalanine or tryptophan, so it likely arises from a read error. The chain employs TRBV19 and TRBJ2-7, with TRBD2 identical over 9 bases. The CDR3 has 16 residues. Germline V gene lookup returns CDR1 LNHDA and CDR2 SQIVND (reference sequence). J lost 0 bases, V lost 3 bases, and 6 bases had no gene match. This CDR3 reads CASSISGGRASYEQYS. For the CDR3, the DNA is TGTGCCAGTAGTATTTCGGGCGGGAGGGCCTCCTACGAGCAGTACTCC.

With respect to this clonotype: A much more abundant neighbour one base away suggests this may be a read error. The chain uses TRBV11-2 and TRBJ2-3; D uncertain. Trimming took off 1 base at V and 2 bases at J, with 10 bases between the two ends. CDR1 is SGHAT and CDR2 is FQNNGV in the germline V gene. CDR3 size: 15 residues. CDR3 in amino acids: CASSLGPYTTDTQYF. Here the CDR3 DNA reads TGTGCCAGCAGCTTAGGTCCCTATACCACAGATACGCAGTATTTT. Together with reference TRBV11-2 and TRBJ2-3, the CDR3 gives the full variable domain: EAGVAQSPRYKIIEKRQSVAFWCNPISGHATLYWYQQILGQGPKLLIQFQNNGVVDDSQLPKDRFSAERLKGVDSTLKIQPAKLEDSAVYLCASSLGPYTTDTQYFGPGTRLTVL.

This clonotype was seen at least ten times. The rearrangement uses TRBV6-6 and TRBJ2-1; 9 bases are shared with TRBD2. V shed 2 bases, J shed 9 bases, and the junction held 2 bases outside the gene matches. This CDR3 region has 13 residues. The V gene's germline CDR1 is MNHNY and CDR2 SVGAGI (reference sequence). The CDR3 DNA reads TGTGCCAGCAGTTACATTAGCGGGAGTGAGCAGTTCTTC. Translation: CASSYISGSEQFF.

At least ten counts were recorded for this clonotype. The chain combines TRBV12-3 or TRBV12-4 with TRBJ2-5; D not certain. V gave up 9 bases and J gave up 5 bases, with 16 bases separating them. The CDR3 consists of 13 residues. CDR3 region: CASSGVPSETQYF. The CDR3 bases are TGTGCCAGTTCTGGGGTACCCTCGGAGACCCAGTACTTC.

This clonotype was seen a few times. Since a much larger clone is just one base distant, this may be a read error. The rearrangement links TRBV11-2 to TRBJ2-5; TRBD2 aligns across 8 bases. The V gene's germline CDR1 is SGHAT and CDR2 FQNNGV. The CDR3 is 17 residues long. The V gene end was trimmed by 4 bases and the J gene end by 1 base; junction bases not matched to a gene: 11. CDR3 sequence reads: CASSYISGTTIQETQYF. CDR3 in DNA: TGTGCCAGCAGCTATATTAGCGGGACGACGATCCAAGAGACCCAGTACTTC.